These 7 T cell receptor beta chains originate from one sample sequenced in a study of early T cells in non-severe SARS-CoV-2 infection. TCRdb re-called the 5' RACE reads with MiXCR, one entry per CDR3 protein. The sample carries fewer than 65,000 distinct CDR3 sequences, about 12% recorded once. Sequenced input: whole blood. These receptors all come from an adult who was a healthcare worker with PCR-confirmed SARS-CoV-2 infection or an uninfected control (not recorded which).

This chain connects TRBV6-6 to TRBJ2-3; 13 positions match TRBD2. The trim removed 5 bases at V and 1 base at J, leaving 0 bases unmatched. CDR1 MNHNY and CDR2 SVGAGI come from the germline V gene (reference sequence). This CDR3 comprises 15 residues. CDR3 nucleotide sequence: TGTGCCAGCAGTGGGACTAGCGGGGGCACAGATACGCAGTATTTT. Amino acids: CASSGTSGGTDTQYF.

There are a few counts of this clonotype. The chain has TRBV5-1 and TRBJ1-4; D perhaps matches TRBD1 (5 bases). V lost 4 bases, J lost 3 bases, and 10 bases lay in between. Germline V lookup: CDR1 SGHRS, CDR2 YFSETQ. The CDR3 loop spans 14 amino acids. The CDR3 nucleotides read TGCGCCAGCAGCCGGGACGACCCTAATGAAAAACTGTTTTTT. Its protein product is CASSRDDPNEKLFF.

This sequence joins TRBV5-1 and TRBJ2-1; D unclear. CDR1 and CDR2 from the germline V gene are SGHRS and YFSETQ. The CDR3 is made up of 16 amino acids. Trimming left V 4 bases short and J 0 bases short, with 14 bases between. Here the CDR3 reads CASSPVVTPSYNEQFF. DNA for the CDR3: TGCGCCAGCAGCCCGGTAGTGACACCCTCCTACAATGAGCAGTTCTTC.

In this sample, this clonotype turned up a few times. The rearrangement links TRBV19 to TRBJ1-2, with D possibly being TRBD1 (5 bases). The CDR3 spans 13 residues. Germline loops: CDR1 LNHDA, CDR2 SQIVND (reference sequence). V shed 6 bases and J shed 4 bases, with 12 bases lying between them. The CDR3 spells CASSSDNIYGYTF. CDR3 sequence (DNA): TGTGCCAGTAGCTCGGACAATATCTATGGCTACACCTTC.

The genes are TRBV6-2 or TRBV6-3 and TRBJ2-1; 8 positions match TRBD2. Trimming took 2 bases from V and 6 from J; bases not matched to a gene: 0. In germline, CDR1 is MNHEY, CDR2 SVGEGT. The CDR3 sequence is 13 residues long. The CDR3, as DNA: TGTGCCAGCAGTTACCGGGGGGGCAATGAGCAGTTCTTC. The encoded protein is CASSYRGGNEQFF.

This clonotype was found many times. The chain couples TRBV6-5 to TRBJ2-5; TRBD1 matches 7 bases. This CDR3 is built from 16 residues. Germline values: CDR1 MNHEY, CDR2 SVGAGI. V gave up 4 bases and J gave up 4 bases; unmatched junction bases: 12. The CDR3 DNA follows: TGTGCCAGCAGTTTGGGGGCAACCCCAGGGGGAGAGACCCAGTACTTC. Protein: CASSLGATPGGETQYF.

This clonotype turned up a few times. V is TRBV20-1 and J is TRBJ2-3, with 13 bases fitting TRBD2. The CDR3 covers 19 residues. Trimming at V came to 1 base and at J to 2 bases, leaving 12 bases not matched to a gene. Germline-derived CDR1 and CDR2 are DFQATT and SNEGSKA (reference sequence). The CDR3 DNA reads TGCAGTGCTAGAGCTTACTCGTCGGGACTAGCGGGGAACACAGATACGCAGTATTTT. It codes for CSARAYSSGLAGNTDTQYF.